These 7 T cell receptor beta chains originate from one sample sequenced in a study of blood T cell repertoires in COVID-19. Assay: immunoSEQ multiplex PCR; the TCRdb copy retains only in-frame clones and omits some. The repertoire consists of about 180,000 clones, with 80% to 90% occurring once and the leading ten covering nearly 2.5%. The sequenced material came from peripheral blood. The origin of the receptors is a man in his forties or fifties with active or convalescent COVID-19.

This clone showed up just a few times. V is TRBV27 and J is TRBJ1-1; D is possibly TRBD1 (6 bases). The V gene's germline CDR1 is MNHEY and CDR2 SMNVEV (reference sequence). There are 15 residues in the CDR3. Trimming removed 5 bases from V and 1 base from J, with 14 bases in between. The CDR3 sequence is CASSPPQTGNTEAFF. The CDR3 DNA follows: TGTGCCAGCAGTCCCCCTCAGACAGGGAACACTGAAGCTTTCTTT.

This clone was picked up one time. The chain joins TRBV6-5 to TRBJ2-1; no clear D gene. CDR3 length: 12 amino acids. V was clipped by 9 bases and J by 9 bases, with 15 bases between them. CDR1 is MNHEY, CDR2 SVGAGI, per germline. The CDR3 nucleotides are TGTGCCAGTCAACCCCCAGGTGGTGAGCAGTTCTTC. Amino acids: CASQPPGGEQFF.

This CDR3 is CASSYRGGGYEQYF. CDR3 DNA: TGTGCCAGCAGCTATCGGGGGGGCGGGTACGAGCAGTACTTC. The chain links TRBV7-2 to TRBJ2-7; 8 positions match TRBD2. CDR1 SGHTA and CDR2 FQGNSA come from the germline V gene. V was pared by 4 bases and J by 4 bases, with 6 bases of the junction left unmatched. This CDR3 has 14 residues.

The count of this clone is one. V usage is TRBV12-3 or TRBV12-4 and J usage is TRBJ2-1; tentative D call: TRBD1 (7 bases). The CDR3 has 13 residues. V dropped 2 bases and J dropped 14 bases, with 16 bases sitting between them. Here the CDR3 DNA reads TGTGCCAGCAGTTTAAGACAGGGAGGTCGGGAGTTCTTC. Protein: CASSLRQGGREFF.

The chain recombines TRBV28 with TRBJ1-1; tentative D call: TRBD1 (6 bases). CDR1 is MDHEN and CDR2 is SYDVKM in the germline V gene. Trimming shortened V by 3 bases and J by 5 bases, and 16 bases separated the two germline ends. The CDR3 extends over 15 amino acids. CDR3 protein: CASSFWAGAGTEAFF. The CDR3 DNA sequence: TGTGCCAGCAGTTTTTGGGCGGGGGCAGGGACTGAAGCTTTCTTT.

The rearrangement links TRBV3-1 (or the pseudogene TRBV3-2) to TRBJ1-2; maybe TRBD1 (5 bases). V was shortened by 4 bases and J by 5 bases, with 8 bases between the two germline ends. The CDR3 extends over 12 amino acids. Germline loops: CDR1 LGHDT, CDR2 YNNKEL (reference sequence). The CDR3 nucleotides read TGTGCCAGCAGCCCAGGGCCTTATGGCTACACCTTC. Translated, it gives CASSPGPYGYTF.

This chain joins TRBV5-1 and TRBJ2-7; 9 bases are shared with TRBD2. V shed 5 bases, J shed 5 bases, and the junction held 8 bases outside the gene matches. Germline CDR1 is SGHRS and CDR2 is YFSETQ. The CDR3 contains 14 residues. Here the CDR3 reads CASSSRLADNEQYF. Here the CDR3 DNA reads TGCGCCAGCAGTTCCAGACTAGCGGACAACGAGCAGTACTTC. The entire variable domain, with the rest obtained from reference TRBV5-1 and TRBJ2-7, is as follows: KAGVTQTPRYLIKTRGQQVTLSCSPISGHRSVSWYQQTPGQGLQFLFEYFSETQRNKGNFPGRFSGRQFSNSRSEMNVSTLELGDSALYLCASSSRLADNEQYFGPGTRLTVT.